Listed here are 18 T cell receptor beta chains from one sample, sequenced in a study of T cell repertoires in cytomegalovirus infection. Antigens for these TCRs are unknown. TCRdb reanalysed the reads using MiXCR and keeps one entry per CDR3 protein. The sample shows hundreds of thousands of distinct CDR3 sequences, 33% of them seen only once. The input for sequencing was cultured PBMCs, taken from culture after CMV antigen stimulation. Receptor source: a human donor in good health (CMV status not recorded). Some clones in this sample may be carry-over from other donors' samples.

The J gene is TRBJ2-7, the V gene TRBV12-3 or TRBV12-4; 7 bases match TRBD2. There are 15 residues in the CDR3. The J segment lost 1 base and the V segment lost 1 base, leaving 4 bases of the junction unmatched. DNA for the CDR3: TGTGCCAGCAGTTTAGGCGGGAGTAAATCCTACGAGCAGTACTTC. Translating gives CASSLGGSKSYEQYF.

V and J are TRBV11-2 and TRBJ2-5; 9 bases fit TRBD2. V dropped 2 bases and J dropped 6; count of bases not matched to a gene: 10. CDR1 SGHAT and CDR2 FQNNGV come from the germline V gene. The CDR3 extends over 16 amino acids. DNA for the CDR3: TGTGCCAGCAGCTTATTCGCGGGAGGGAAAAGAAAGACCCAGTACTTC. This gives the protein CASSLFAGGKRKTQYF.

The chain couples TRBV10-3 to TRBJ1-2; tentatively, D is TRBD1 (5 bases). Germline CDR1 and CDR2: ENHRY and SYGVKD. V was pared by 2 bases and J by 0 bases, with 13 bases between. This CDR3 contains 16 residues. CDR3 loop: CAISENKEGPNYGYTF. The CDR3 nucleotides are TGTGCCATCAGTGAGAATAAAGAGGGACCTAACTATGGCTACACCTTC.

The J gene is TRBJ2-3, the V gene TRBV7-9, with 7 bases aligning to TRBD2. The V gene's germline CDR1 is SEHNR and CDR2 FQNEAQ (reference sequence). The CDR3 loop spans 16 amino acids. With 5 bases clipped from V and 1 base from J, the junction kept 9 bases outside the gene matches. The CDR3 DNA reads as TGTGCCAGCAGCCCCTCTGGCGGGAGTGGCACAGATACGCAGTATTTT. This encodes CASSPSGGSGTDTQYF.

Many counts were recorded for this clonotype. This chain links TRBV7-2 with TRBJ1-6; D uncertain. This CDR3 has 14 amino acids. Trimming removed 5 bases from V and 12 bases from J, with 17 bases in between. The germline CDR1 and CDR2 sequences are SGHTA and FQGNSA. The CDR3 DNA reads TGTGCCAGCAGCCCCGGGCAGAACGAGGGACCCCTCCACTTT. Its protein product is CASSPGQNEGPLHF.

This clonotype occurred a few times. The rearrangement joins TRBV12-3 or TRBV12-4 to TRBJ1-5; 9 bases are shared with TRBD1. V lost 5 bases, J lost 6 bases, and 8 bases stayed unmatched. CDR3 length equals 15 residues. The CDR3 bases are TGTGCCAGCAGTCGGGGACAGGGAAGTTTTCAGCCCCAGCATTTT. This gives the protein CASSRGQGSFQPQHF.

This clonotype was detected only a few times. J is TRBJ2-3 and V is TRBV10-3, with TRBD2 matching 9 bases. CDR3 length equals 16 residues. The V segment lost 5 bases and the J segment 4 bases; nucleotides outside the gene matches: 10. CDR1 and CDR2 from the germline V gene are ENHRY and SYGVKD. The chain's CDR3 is CAISPVRRGGPDTQYF. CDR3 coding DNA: TGTGCCATCAGTCCCGTGAGGCGGGGGGGCCCAGATACGCAGTATTTT.

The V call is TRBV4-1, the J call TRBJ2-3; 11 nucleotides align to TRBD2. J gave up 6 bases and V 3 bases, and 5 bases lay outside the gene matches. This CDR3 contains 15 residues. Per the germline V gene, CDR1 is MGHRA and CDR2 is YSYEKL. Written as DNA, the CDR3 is TGCGCCAGCAGCCACCTAGCGGGGGGTGTGGATACGCAGTATTTT. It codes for CASSHLAGGVDTQYF.

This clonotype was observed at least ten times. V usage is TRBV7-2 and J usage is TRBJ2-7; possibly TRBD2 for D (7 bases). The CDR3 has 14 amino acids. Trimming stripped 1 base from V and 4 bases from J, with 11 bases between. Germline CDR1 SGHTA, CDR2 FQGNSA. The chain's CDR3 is CASSLVGGPYEQYF. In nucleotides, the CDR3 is TGTGCCAGCAGCTTAGTGGGGGGGCCTTACGAGCAGTACTTC.

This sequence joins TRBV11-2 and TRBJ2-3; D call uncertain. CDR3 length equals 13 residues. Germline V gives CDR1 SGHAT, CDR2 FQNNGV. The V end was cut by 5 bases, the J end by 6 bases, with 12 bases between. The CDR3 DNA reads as TGTGCCAGCAGCCCGCGACCCGGGGATACGCAGTATTTT. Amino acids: CASSPRPGDTQYF.

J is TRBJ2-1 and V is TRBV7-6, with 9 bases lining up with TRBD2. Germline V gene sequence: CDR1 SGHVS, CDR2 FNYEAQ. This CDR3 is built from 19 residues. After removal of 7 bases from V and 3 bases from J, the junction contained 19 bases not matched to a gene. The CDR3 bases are TGTGCCAGCAACCAACAAAAGGCGGGGGGGATCTCTTTCTACAATGAGCAGTTCTTC. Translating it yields CASNQQKAGGISFYNEQFF.

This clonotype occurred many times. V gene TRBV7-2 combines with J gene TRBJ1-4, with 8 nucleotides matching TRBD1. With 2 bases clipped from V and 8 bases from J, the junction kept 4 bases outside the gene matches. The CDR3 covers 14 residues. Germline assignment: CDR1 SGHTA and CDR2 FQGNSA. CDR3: CASSLSAGGEKLFF. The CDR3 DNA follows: TGTGCCAGCAGCTTATCGGCAGGGGGCGAAAAACTGTTTTTT.

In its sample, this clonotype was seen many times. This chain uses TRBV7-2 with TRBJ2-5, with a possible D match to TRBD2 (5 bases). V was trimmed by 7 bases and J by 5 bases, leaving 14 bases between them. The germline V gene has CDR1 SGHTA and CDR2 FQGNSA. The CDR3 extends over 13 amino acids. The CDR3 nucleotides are TGTGCCAGCACCCCGCCCGGGGTGGAGACCCAGTACTTC. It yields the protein CASTPPGVETQYF.

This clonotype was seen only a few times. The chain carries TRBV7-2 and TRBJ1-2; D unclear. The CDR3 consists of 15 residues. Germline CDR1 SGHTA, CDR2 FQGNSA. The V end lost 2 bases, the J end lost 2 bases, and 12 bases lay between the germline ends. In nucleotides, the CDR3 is TGTGCCAGCAGCTTATTGGGAGGAACAAACTATGGCTACACCTTC. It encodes CASSLLGGTNYGYTF.

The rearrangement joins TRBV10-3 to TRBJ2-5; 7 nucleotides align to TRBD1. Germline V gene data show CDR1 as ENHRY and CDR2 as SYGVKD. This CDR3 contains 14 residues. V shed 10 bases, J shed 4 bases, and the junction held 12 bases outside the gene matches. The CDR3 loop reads CATRLTGLRETQYF. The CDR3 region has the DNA TGTGCCACCCGCCTGACAGGGCTTCGAGAGACCCAGTACTTC.

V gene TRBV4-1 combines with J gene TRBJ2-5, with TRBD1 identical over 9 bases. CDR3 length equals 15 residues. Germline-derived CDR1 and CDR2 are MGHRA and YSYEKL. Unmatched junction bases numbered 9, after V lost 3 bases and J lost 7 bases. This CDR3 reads CASSQGDRVGGTQYF. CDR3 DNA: TGCGCCAGCAGCCAGGGGGACAGGGTCGGGGGGACCCAGTACTTC.

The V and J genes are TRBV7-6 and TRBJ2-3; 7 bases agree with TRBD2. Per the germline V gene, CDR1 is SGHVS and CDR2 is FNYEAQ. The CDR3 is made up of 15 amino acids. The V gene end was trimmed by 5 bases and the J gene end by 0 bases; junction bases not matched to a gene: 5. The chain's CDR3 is CASSKVSGSTDTQYF. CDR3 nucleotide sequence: TGTGCCAGCAGCAAAGTTAGCGGGAGCACAGATACGCAGTATTTT.

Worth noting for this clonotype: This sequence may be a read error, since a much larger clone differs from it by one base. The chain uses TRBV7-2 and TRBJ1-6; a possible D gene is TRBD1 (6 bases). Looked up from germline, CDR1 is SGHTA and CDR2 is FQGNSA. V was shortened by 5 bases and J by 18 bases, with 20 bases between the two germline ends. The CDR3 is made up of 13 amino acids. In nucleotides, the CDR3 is TGTGCCAGCAGCCAAGCCCCCGAGACAGGTTGCCACTTT. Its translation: CASSQAPETGCHF.